Sequencing of this T cell receptor (beta chain) was carried out in a study of early T cells in non-severe SARS-CoV-2 infection. About the study: Chains were not paired, and sequencing was done on bulk RNA from unsorted whole blood. Broader study findings: Using VDJdb, the matching emphasized anti-spike CD8 responses while missing private and CD4 specificities.

Unique molecular identifiers were attached to individual cDNA molecules. TCRdb re-analysed the 5' RACE reads in MiXCR, keeping a single row per CDR3 protein. The table records about 77,000 distinct CDR3 sequences, approximately 12% of them present only once. V shed 6 bases and J shed 9 bases, with 7 bases lying between them. CDR3 length: 10 residues. Regarding this clonotype: Its cognate antigen is unknown.

This TCR came from an adult who was a healthcare worker with PCR-confirmed SARS-CoV-2 infection or an uninfected control (not recorded which). The donor label of this sample is uncertain. Source: whole blood, taken at baseline. J is TRBJ2-3 and V is TRBV12-3 or TRBV12-4; unclear D gene. The CDR3 loop is CASSGGTQYF. CDR3 nucleotides: TGTGCCAGCAGCGGTGGGACGCAGTATTTT.